This T cell receptor beta chain derives from a study of cytomegalovirus exposure and HLA in healthy donors. Regarding this clone: Its antigen remains unknown.

The PCR had 60 Vbeta and 13 Jbeta primers. Assay: immunoSEQ multiplex PCR; the TCRdb copy retains only in-frame clones and omits some. This table has about 140,000 clones, about three quarters appearing once. Study-wide findings and caveats: By HLA locus, TCR association rates varied in a later analysis, with DRB1 showing the most and HLA-C the fewest. In a later analysis, a missense DCLRE1C variant was linked to TCR beta V- and J-gene trimming.

The CDR3 is 15 residues long. Germline CDR1 reads SGDLS; CDR2 reads YYNGEE. The V and J ends lost 0 bases and 4 bases respectively, with 8 bases between them. The genes are TRBV9 and TRBJ2-6; unclear D gene. The source material was PBMCs. The sequence derives from a woman between 35 and 50 years old in good health and CMV-seronegative. The chain's CDR3 is CASSVGSPGANVLTF. Here the CDR3 DNA reads TGTGCCAGCAGCGTAGGGAGTCCCGGGGCCAACGTCCTGACTTTC.